The T cell receptor (beta chain) under discussion was sequenced for a study of blood T cell repertoires in COVID-19. Study details: Some COVID-19 samples were acute and others convalescent; all came from the United States, Italy and Spain.

Profiling relied on immunoSEQ multiplex PCR, and the TCRdb table lists in-frame clones only, not all of them. The table records 250,000 to 300,000 clones, more than 75% of them present only once. V shed 4 bases, J shed 5 bases, and the junction held 14 bases outside the gene matches. Looked up from germline, CDR1 is MGHRA and CDR2 is YSYEKL. The CDR3 contains 17 residues. Participants, roughly 18 to 100 years old, spanned some 23 US areas. Participants had their cohort set by participant-reported clinical history. The rearrangement links TRBV4-1 to TRBJ2-1, with TRBD2 matching over 7 bases. This clonotype was sampled from a woman in her forties with acute COVID-19. Sequences were obtained from PBMCs or T cells enriched from blood (not recorded which). The CDR3 sequence: CASSLLWEREKDNEQFF. CDR3 in DNA: TGCGCCAGCAGCCTCCTTTGGGAGCGGGAAAAAGACAATGAGCAGTTCTTC.